This entry lists 21 T cell receptor beta chains sequenced from one sample in a study of PD-L1 blockade in urothelial cancer. The time point is: pretreatment peripheral blood. Sequencing used immunoSEQ multiplex PCR; TCRdb keeps in-frame clones, though not all of them. The table lists some 89,000 clones, over 65% of them singletons. The input for sequencing was PBMCs, taken around atezolizumab (anti-PD-L1) treatment. The receptors originated from a man in his 60s with urothelial cancer.

V is TRBV7-3 and J is TRBJ1-2; 7 positions agree with TRBD1. The CDR3 is 14 amino acids. CDR1 SGHTA and CDR2 FQGTGA come from the germline V gene. Trimming took 6 bases from V and 2 from J; bases not matched to a gene: 6. CDR3 in DNA: TGTGCCAGCAGGAGACAGGGCCCCAACTATGGCTACACCTTC. As protein: CASRRQGPNYGYTF.

The rearrangement links TRBV5-1 to TRBJ2-7; TRBD2 aligns across 7 bases. This CDR3 is 15 amino acids long. In germline, CDR1 is SGHRS, CDR2 YFSETQ. Trimming at V came to 0 bases and at J to 3 bases, leaving 6 bases not matched to a gene. The DNA of the CDR3 is TGCGCCAGCAGCTTGGAGGTGGGGGGGGTCTACGAGCAGTACTTC. Amino acid sequence: CASSLEVGGVYEQYF. The full variable domain, rest sourced from reference TRBV5-1 and TRBJ2-7, is KAGVTQTPRYLIKTRGQQVTLSCSPISGHRSVSWYQQTPGQGLQFLFEYFSETQRNKGNFPGRFSGRQFSNSRSEMNVSTLELGDSALYLCASSLEVGGVYEQYFGPGTRLTVT.

This chain uses TRBV27 with TRBJ2-7; 8 positions match TRBD2. The germline gives CDR1 MNHEY, CDR2 SMNVEV (reference sequence). V lost 2 bases to trimming and J lost 0 bases; unmatched junction nucleotides: 3. This CDR3 is 15 amino acids long. The CDR3 region has the DNA TGTGCCAGCAGTTTAAGTAGCGGGACCTCCTACGAGCAGTACTTC. This translates into CASSLSSGTSYEQYF.

The J gene is TRBJ2-3, the V gene TRBV19; weak D call: TRBD2 (9 bases). The CDR3 sequence is 16 residues long. The V gene lost 6 bases and the J gene lost 4 bases, with 20 bases spanning the gap. The V gene's germline CDR1 is LNHDA and CDR2 SQIVND (reference sequence). CDR3 region: CASRQGGSGGADTQYF. DNA of the CDR3: TGTGCCAGTAGACAGGGGGGTAGCGGGGGTGCAGATACGCAGTATTTT.

As DNA, the CDR3 is TGCGCCAGCAGCTTGGGGACTATACGTTGGCAGTTCTTC. Translating gives CASSLGTIRWQFF. This chain connects TRBV5-1 to TRBJ2-1; TRBD2 might be the D (6 bases). This CDR3 is built from 13 residues. CDR1 and CDR2 (germline): SGHRS, YFSETQ. The V end lost 0 bases, the J end lost 12 bases, and 13 bases lay between the germline ends.

The chain joins TRBV7-2 to TRBJ2-3; D might be TRBD2 (5 bases). With 2 bases removed from V and 6 bases from J, the gap between germline ends came to 12 bases. In germline, CDR1 is SGHTA, CDR2 FQGNSA. The CDR3 length is 14 residues. CDR3 nucleotides: TGTGCCAGCAGCTTATTCGATAGCGTCGATACGCAGTATTTT. Amino acids: CASSLFDSVDTQYF.

CDR3 residues: CASSLGGQGQQYF. The DNA for the CDR3 is TGTGCCAGCAGCTTAGGAGGACAGGGGCAGCAGTACTTC. The chain is built from TRBV7-8 and TRBJ2-7, with 9 bases fitting TRBD1. The germline V gene encodes CDR1 SGHVS and CDR2 FQNEAQ. V trimming: 1 base; J trimming: 8 bases; junction bases outside the gene matches: 3. The CDR3 extends over 13 amino acids.

This chain joins TRBV6-5 and TRBJ1-1; possibly TRBD1 for D (6 bases). Trimming cost V 2 bases and J 2 bases, with 9 bases left between them. Germline assignment: CDR1 MNHEY and CDR2 SVGAGI. This CDR3 spans 14 amino acids. CDR3 DNA: TGTGCCAGCAGTTACCGACAGGTCAACACTGAAGCTTTCTTT. Protein product: CASSYRQVNTEAFF.

The chain uses TRBV18 and TRBJ2-3; 8 nucleotides agree with TRBD1. The CDR3 contains 14 residues. After removal of 3 bases from V and 6 bases from J, the junction contained 5 bases not matched to a gene. CDR1 KGHSH and CDR2 LQKENI come from the germline V gene. This CDR3 is CASSPGTGGDTQYF. The DNA for the CDR3 is TGTGCCAGCTCACCCGGGACAGGCGGGGATACGCAGTATTTT.

The count of this clone is one. This chain connects TRBV5-6 to TRBJ2-5; the D gene is possibly TRBD2 (6 bases). Trimming stripped 4 bases from V and 5 bases from J, with 27 bases between. Germline assignment: CDR1 SGHDT and CDR2 YYEEEE. The CDR3 covers 18 residues. The CDR3 protein is CASSPSEGYTRVGETQYF. Here the CDR3 DNA reads TGTGCCAGCAGCCCCTCGGAGGGCTATACCCGAGTCGGGGAGACCCAGTACTTC.

The chain employs TRBV5-1 and TRBJ2-2; tentatively, D is TRBD2 (5 bases). This CDR3 comprises 17 residues. Germline values: CDR1 SGHRS, CDR2 YFSETQ. V was shortened by 0 bases and J by 5 bases, with 17 bases between the two germline ends. The CDR3 DNA reads TGCGCCAGCAGCTTGGCTCCCCGGACTCACATAACCGGGGAGCTGTTTTTT. Its translation is CASSLAPRTHITGELFF.

The chain has TRBV11-3 and TRBJ1-1; a weak D match, TRBD1 (6 bases). Trimming cost V 5 bases and J 1 base, with 8 bases left between them. CDR1 is SGHNT, CDR2 YENEEA, per germline. This CDR3 has 13 residues. CDR3 in DNA: TGTGCCAGCAGCAAACAGGGGAACACTGAAGCTTTCTTT. Translated: CASSKQGNTEAFF.

This clone was recorded a few times. The rearrangement links TRBV6-5 to TRBJ2-7, with a weak D call TRBD2 (5 bases). V shed 5 bases and J shed 2 bases, with 10 bases lying between them. The CDR3 is 13 amino acids. Germline loops: CDR1 MNHEY, CDR2 SVGAGI. The CDR3 DNA is TGTGCCAGCAGTCGTCGGAGGCCCTACGAGCAGTACTTC. This encodes CASSRRRPYEQYF.

V and J are TRBV29-1 and TRBJ2-5; D is possibly TRBD1 (5 bases). Germline V gives CDR1 SQVTM, CDR2 ANQGSEA. The CDR3 consists of 12 residues. V shed 7 bases and J shed 2 bases, with 11 bases lying between them. The CDR3 region is CSAYPGQETQYF. DNA for the CDR3: TGCAGCGCATACCCAGGGCAAGAGACCCAGTACTTC.

CDR3 in DNA: TGTGCCAGCAGCTTGACGGGACAGCTCTTTTCTGGGGCCAACGTCCTGACTTTC. Translated, it gives CASSLTGQLFSGANVLTF. The chain links TRBV7-3 to TRBJ2-6, with 7 bases lining up with TRBD1. V lost 3 bases and J lost 1; bases outside the gene matches: 9. The CDR3 extends over 18 amino acids. From germline, CDR1 is SGHTA and CDR2 FQGTGA.

This clone was counted a single time. V gene TRBV5-1 combines with J gene TRBJ1-1; 8 nucleotides match TRBD1. This CDR3 comprises 15 residues. V dropped 0 bases and J dropped 8; count of bases not matched to a gene: 9. Per the germline V gene, CDR1 is SGHRS and CDR2 is YFSETQ. In DNA form, the CDR3 reads TGCGCCAGCAGCTTGGAACCGGGACAGGCGACAGAAGCTTTCTTT. It specifies CASSLEPGQATEAFF.

This chain uses TRBV4-3 with TRBJ1-4; 9 bases line up with TRBD1. There are 18 residues in the CDR3. CDR1 LGHNA and CDR2 YSLEER come from the germline V gene. Trimming cost V 4 bases and J 4 bases; bases outside gene matches: 13. DNA of the CDR3: TGCGCCAGCAGCCCATCGACAGGGGGTGCTACTATTAATGAAAAACTGTTTTTT. This translates into CASSPSTGGATINEKLFF.

The genes are TRBV10-2 and TRBJ1-4; the match to TRBD1 covers 7 bases. The ends lost 3 bases at V and 8 bases at J; junction bases unmatched: 6. Germline V CDR1 and CDR2: WSHSY, SAAADI. This CDR3 is 14 amino acids long. CDR3 protein: CASSEVRGQEKLFF. The CDR3 nucleotides are TGCGCCAGCAGTGAAGTTAGGGGGCAGGAAAAACTGTTTTTT.

The chain has TRBV28 and TRBJ2-1, with 9 bases identical to TRBD2. Per germline, CDR1 MDHEN and CDR2 SYDVKM. The CDR3 contains 15 residues. With 2 bases clipped from V and 3 bases from J, the junction kept 2 bases outside the gene matches. In DNA, the CDR3 is TGTGCCAGCAGTTTAGCGGGAGGGGGCTACAATGAGCAGTTCTTC. It specifies CASSLAGGGYNEQFF.

The chain recombines TRBV5-1 with TRBJ2-5; 8 bases map to TRBD1. V lost 6 bases, J lost 4 bases, and 8 bases stayed unmatched. CDR1 and CDR2 from the germline V gene are SGHRS and YFSETQ. This CDR3 comprises 14 residues. CDR3 DNA: TGCGCCAGCACGATCACAGGGGGTGGAGAGACCCAGTACTTC. It translates to CASTITGGGETQYF.

The chain couples TRBV28 to TRBJ2-3; 13 nucleotides match TRBD2. CDR1 and CDR2 (germline): MDHEN, SYDVKM. The CDR3 has 15 amino acids. Losses at the gene ends were 6 bases for V and 6 bases for J; bases not matched to a gene: 6. The CDR3 sequence is CASRTSGRAGDTQYF. The CDR3 nucleotides are TGTGCCAGCAGAACTAGCGGGAGGGCCGGGGATACGCAGTATTTT.